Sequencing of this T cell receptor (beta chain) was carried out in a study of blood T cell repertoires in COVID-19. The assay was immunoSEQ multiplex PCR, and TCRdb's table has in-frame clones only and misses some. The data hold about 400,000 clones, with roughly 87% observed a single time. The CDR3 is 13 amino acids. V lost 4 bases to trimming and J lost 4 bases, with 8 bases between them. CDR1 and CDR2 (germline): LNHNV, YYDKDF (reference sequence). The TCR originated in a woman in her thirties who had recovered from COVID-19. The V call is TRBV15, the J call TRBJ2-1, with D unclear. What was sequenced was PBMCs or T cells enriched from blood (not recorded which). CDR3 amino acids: CATSTEYYNEQFF. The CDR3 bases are TGTGCCACCAGCACAGAATATTACAATGAGCAGTTCTTC.